In its sample, the clone carrying this T cell receptor (beta chain) was seen many times. The antigen is not known. The source of the sample is a study of T cells in Graves' hyperthyroidism and ophthalmopathy. Study results and caveats: Blood held most thyroid clonotypes expanded above 0.001 frequency. Before onset, ophthalmopathy was predicted by the model a median around 6.2 months earlier.

Germline V gene data show CDR1 as ENHRY and CDR2 as SYGVKD. This CDR3 has 14 amino acids. V lost 2 bases and J lost 4, with 12 bases in between. In making diagnoses, clinical symptoms, serum thyroxine and TRAb, thyroid ultrasound and orbital computed tomography were all used. Researchers amplified the TCR beta CDR3 regions from RNA transcripts. HTBI primers were employed in a first-round RT-PCR of the TCR CDR3. TCRdb processed the multiplex PCR reads anew with MiXCR; each CDR3 protein has one entry. This sample has 610,000 or so distinct CDR3 sequences, with 35% to 55% found just once. This TCR derives from a woman aged 18-35 years with Graves' hyperthyroidism. The chain uses TRBV10-3 and TRBJ2-7; D is unresolved. The sequencing sample was made of peripheral blood or thyroid tissue (not recorded which). CDR3 residues: CAISETTSGYEQYF. For the CDR3, the DNA is TGTGCCATCAGTGAGACTACGAGTGGATACGAGCAGTACTTC.